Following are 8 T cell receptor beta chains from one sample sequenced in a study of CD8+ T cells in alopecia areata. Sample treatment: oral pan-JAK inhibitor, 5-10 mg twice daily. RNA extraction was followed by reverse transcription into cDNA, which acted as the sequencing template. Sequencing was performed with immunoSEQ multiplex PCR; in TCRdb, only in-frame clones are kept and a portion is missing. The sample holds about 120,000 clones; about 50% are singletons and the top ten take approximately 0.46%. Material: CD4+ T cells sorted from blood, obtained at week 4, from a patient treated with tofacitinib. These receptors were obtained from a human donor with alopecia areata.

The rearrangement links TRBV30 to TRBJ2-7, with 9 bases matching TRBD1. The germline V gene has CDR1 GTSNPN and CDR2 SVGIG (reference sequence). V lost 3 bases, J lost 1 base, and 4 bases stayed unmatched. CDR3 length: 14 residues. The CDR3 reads CAWRTGGASYEQYF. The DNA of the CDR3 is TGTGCCTGGAGAACAGGGGGCGCATCCTACGAGCAGTACTTC.

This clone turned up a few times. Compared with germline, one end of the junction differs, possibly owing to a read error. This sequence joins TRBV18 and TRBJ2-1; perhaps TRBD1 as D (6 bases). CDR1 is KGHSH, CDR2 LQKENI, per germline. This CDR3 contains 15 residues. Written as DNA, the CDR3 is TGTGCCAGCTCGCCACAGGGTAGCTCCTACAATGAGCAGTTCTTC. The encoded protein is CASSPQGSSYNEQFF.

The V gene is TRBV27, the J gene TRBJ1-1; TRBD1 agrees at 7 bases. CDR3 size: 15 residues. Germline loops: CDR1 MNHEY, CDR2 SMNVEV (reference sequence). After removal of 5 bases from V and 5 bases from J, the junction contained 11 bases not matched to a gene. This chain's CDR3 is CASSLPRQGWTEAFF. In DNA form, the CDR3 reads TGTGCCAGCAGTCTCCCAAGACAGGGTTGGACTGAAGCTTTCTTT.

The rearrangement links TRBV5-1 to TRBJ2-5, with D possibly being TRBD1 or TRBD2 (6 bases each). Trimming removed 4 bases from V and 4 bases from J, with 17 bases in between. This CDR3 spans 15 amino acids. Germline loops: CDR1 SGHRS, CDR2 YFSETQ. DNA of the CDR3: TGCGCCAGCAGCCCTTTATTCGGGGGCCGAGAGACCCAGTACTTC. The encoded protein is CASSPLFGGRETQYF.

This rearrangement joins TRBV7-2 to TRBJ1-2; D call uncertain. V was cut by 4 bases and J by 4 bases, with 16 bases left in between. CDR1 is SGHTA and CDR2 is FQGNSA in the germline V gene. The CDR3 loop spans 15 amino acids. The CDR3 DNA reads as TGTGCCAGCAGCTCACCTTCGACTGGGAGCTATGGCTACACCTTC. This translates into CASSSPSTGSYGYTF.

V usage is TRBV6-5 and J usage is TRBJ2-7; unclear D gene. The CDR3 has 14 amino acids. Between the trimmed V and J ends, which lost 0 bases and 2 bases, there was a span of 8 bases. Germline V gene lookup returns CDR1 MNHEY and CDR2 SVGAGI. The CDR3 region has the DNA TGTGCCAGCAGTTACTCGGGCAGAACCTACGAGCAGTACTTC. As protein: CASSYSGRTYEQYF.

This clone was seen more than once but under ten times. As DNA, the CDR3 is TGCAGCGTTTGGGACAGGGGAGAGACCCAGTACTTC. The encoded protein is CSVWDRGETQYF. The rearrangement joins TRBV29-1 to TRBJ2-5, with 10 bases fitting TRBD1. The CDR3 length is 12 residues. The germline V gene has CDR1 SQVTM and CDR2 ANQGSEA. V was pared by 5 bases and J by 4 bases, with 1 base of the junction left unmatched.

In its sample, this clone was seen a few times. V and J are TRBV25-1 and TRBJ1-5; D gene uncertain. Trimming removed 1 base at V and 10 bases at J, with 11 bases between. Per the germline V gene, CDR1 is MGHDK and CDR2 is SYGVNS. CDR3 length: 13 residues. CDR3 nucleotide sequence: TGTGCCAGCAGTGAATTGCAGTGGGGACCCCAGCATTTT. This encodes CASSELQWGPQHF. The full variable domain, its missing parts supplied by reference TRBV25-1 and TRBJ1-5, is EADIYQTPRYLVIGTGKKITLECSQTMGHDKMYWYQQDPGMELHLIHYSYGVNSTEKGDLSSESTVSRIRTEHFPLTLESARPSHTSQYLCASSELQWGPQHFGDGTRLSIL.